A selection of T cell receptor beta chains follows, all from one sample in a study of blood T cell repertoires in COVID-19. TCRdb's table, derived via immunoSEQ multiplex PCR, lists solely in-frame clones and lacks some. Of about 16,000 clones listed, about 89% are singletons. Sequenced sample: peripheral blood. These receptors were obtained from a man between 60 and 70 years old with acute or convalescent COVID-19. Both conserved end residues are part of each CDR3. A D gene is named only where the DNA matches it firmly. Not every row has a clone size; where given, it reads once, few, many or a size class.

j_gene | abundance | v_gene | d_gene | CDR3nt | CDR3aa
TRBJ1-2 | - | TRBV9 | - | TGTGCCAGCAGCGTACAGGCAGCTAACTATGGCTACACCTTC | CASSVQAANYGYTF
TRBJ1-2 | - | TRBV10-3 | - | TGTGCCATCAGCCACAGGGAGCGGGAAGGCTACACCTTC | CAISHREREGYTF
TRBJ2-1 | - | TRBV7-9 | TRBD1 | TGTGCCAGCAGCTTAGGACCCCAGGGGGCCGATGAGCAGTTCTTC | CASSLGPQGADEQFF
TRBJ1-2 | - | TRBV19 | - | TGTGCCAGTAGTCCCCAGGGAATTGGCTATGGCTACACCTTC | CASSPQGIGYGYTF
TRBJ1-5 | - | TRBV27 | TRBD1 | TGTGCCAGCAGTTTGCAGGGGGGAAGCAATCAGCCCCAGCATTTT | CASSLQGGSNQPQHF
TRBJ2-2 | few | TRBV2 | TRBD1 | TGTGCCAGGGGGACAGGAACGAACACCGGGGAGCTGTTTTTT | CARGTGTNTGELFF
TRBJ2-1 | - | TRBV7-3 | TRBD2 | TGTGCCAGCAGCTTAAGAGCGGGAGCGGCACAGGGTGAGCAGTTCTTC | CASSLRAGAAQGEQFF
TRBJ1-3 | - | TRBV11-2 | - | TGTGCCAGCAGCGCCAGTTTCTCTGGAAACACCATATATTTT | CASSASFSGNTIYF
TRBJ1-1 | - | TRBV5-1 | - | TGCGCCAGCAGCATGGACAGAGCGAACACTGAAGCTTTCTTT | CASSMDRANTEAFF
TRBJ2-5 | - | TRBV28 | TRBD2 | TGTGCCAGCAGTGTAGCGGGGGGGCAGGGGAGGGAGACCCAGTACTTC | CASSVAGGQGRETQYF
TRBJ1-2 | - | TRBV5-6 | TRBD1 | TGTGCCAGCAGCGACACAGGGGGGAATGGCTACACCTTC | CASSDTGGNGYTF
TRBJ2-5 | - | TRBV6-5 | TRBD1 | TGTGCCAGCAGCACTCGACAGGGGAGGGAGACCCAGTACTTC | CASSTRQGRETQYF
TRBJ2-2 | - | TRBV5-6 | TRBD2 | TGTGCCAGCAGCTTGGAACGGGAGGGCCTGATCGGGGAGCTGTTTTTT | CASSLEREGLIGELFF
TRBJ1-6 | - | TRBV5-1 | - | TGCGCCAGCAGCCGAGACGGACAGATCGGCCTTTCACCCCTCCACTTT | CASSRDGQIGLSPLHF